The TCR beta chain under discussion was sequenced for a study of shared clonotypes between healthy human individuals. A single count supports this clone. Measured with immunoSEQ multiplex PCR; TCRdb has only the in-frame clones, and not every one. The sample carries around 720,000 clones, 73% recorded once. Sequenced: memory CD4+ T cells sorted from blood. The subset is: CD45RA-negative fraction. This receptor was obtained from a woman aged 25-40 years in good health.

CDR3 protein: CASSRDSSSTEAFF. In nucleotides, the CDR3 is TGCGCCAGCAGTCGGGACAGCTCCTCCACTGAAGCTTTCTTT. The chain couples TRBV5-1 to TRBJ1-1; 7 positions match TRBD1. The V gene end was trimmed by 5 bases and the J gene end by 4 bases; junction bases not matched to a gene: 8. The germline V gene encodes CDR1 SGHRS and CDR2 YFSETQ. The CDR3 has 14 residues. Full variable domain (outside the CDR3, taken from reference TRBV5-1 and TRBJ1-1): KAGVTQTPRYLIKTRGQQVTLSCSPISGHRSVSWYQQTPGQGLQFLFEYFSETQRNKGNFPGRFSGRQFSNSRSEMNVSTLELGDSALYLCASSRDSSSTEAFFGQGTRLTVV.